These T cell receptor beta chains were read from a single sample in a study of radiotherapy plus CTLA-4 blockade in lung cancer. Measured with immunoSEQ multiplex PCR; TCRdb has only the in-frame clones, and not every one. Here the sample spans 75,000 to 100,000 clones, around nine tenths being singletons. The sequences come from peripheral blood, collected from a patient treated with radiotherapy plus ipilimumab. These receptors were collected from a human donor with non-small cell lung cancer that progressed on radiotherapy plus ipilimumab. CDR3s include the opening cysteine and the closing phenylalanine or tryptophan. D genes are given only for firm matches. Clone size is shown for a subset of rows, as once, few, many or a class of expanded clone.

J | D | V | length | size | DNA | CDR3
TRBJ2-1 | TRBD2 | TRBV19 | 18 | . | TGTGCCAGTAGTATCCTCAAACCTCCGGGACTAGCGGGAGATGAGCAGTTCTTC | CASSILKPPGLAGDEQFF
TRBJ2-5 | TRBD1 | TRBV11-2 | 14 | . | TGTGCCAGCAGCAACCGTCGGGACAGCGAGACCCAGTACTTC | CASSNRRDSETQYF
TRBJ2-5 | . | TRBV10-3 | 14 | . | TGTGCCATCAGTGTGGGGCGTGGAGGGGAGACCCAGTACTTC | CAISVGRGGETQYF
TRBJ1-1 | . | TRBV5-6 | 13 | . | TGTGCCAGCAGCTTTAGGGGGAACACTGAAGCTTTCTTT | CASSFRGNTEAFF
TRBJ2-7 | TRBD1 | TRBV6-5 | 16 | . | TGTGCCAGCAGTTCCCCCCGGACAGGGAAGGGCTACGAGCAGTACTTC | CASSSPRTGKGYEQYF
TRBJ2-7 | TRBD1 | TRBV6-6 | 14 | . | TGTGCCAGCAGCGGACAGGGGAGTAAGGACGAGCAGTACTTC | CASSGQGSKDEQYF
TRBJ2-2 | . | TRBV7-6 | 15 | . | TGTGCCAGCAGACTGAGGGGGGGGAACACCGGGGAGCTGTTTTTT | CASRLRGGNTGELFF
TRBJ2-5 | . | TRBV5-6 | 14 | . | TGTGCCAGCAGCTTGGAGGAAAGCCAAGAGACCCAGTACTTC | CASSLEESQETQYF
TRBJ1-2 | TRBD1 | TRBV19 | 14 | . | TGTGCCAGTAGTATAGCCGGACAGGGGGTAGGCTACACCTTC | CASSIAGQGVGYTF
TRBJ2-4 | TRBD1 | TRBV19 | 13 | . | TGTGCCAGTAGTCCCGACAGGGGACCTTTTCAGTACTTC | CASSPDRGPFQYF
TRBJ1-3 | . | TRBV11-2 | 14 | . | TGTGCCAGCAGCTTAGCGGGCCGTGGAAACACCATATATTTT | CASSLAGRGNTIYF
TRBJ2-2 | . | TRBV5-4 | 12 | . | TGTGCCAGCAGCTTACAAACCGGGGAGCTGTTTTTT | CASSLQTGELFF
TRBJ2-1 | . | TRBV7-3 | 14 | once | TGTGCCAGCAGCACTAACGTGGGCGTGAATGAGCAGTTCTTC | CASSTNVGVNEQFF
TRBJ1-2 | . | TRBV4-2 | 15 | . | TGTGCCAGCAGCCAAGGTCGACAGCTAAACTATGGCTACACCTTC | CASSQGRQLNYGYTF
TRBJ2-7 | . | TRBV6-5 | 14 | . | TGTGCCAGCAGTTACTCCCGGCAGGCGGGCGAGCAGTACTTC | CASSYSRQAGEQYF